The entry below gives a single TCR beta chain sequence along with its context. These data are taken from a study of T cell changes during pregnancy in multiple sclerosis. Trimming removed 1 base from V and 4 bases from J; junction bases left unmatched: 10. CDR1 is LNHDA and CDR2 is SQIVND in the germline V gene (reference sequence). This CDR3 is 18 amino acids long. The protocol was immunoSEQ multiplex PCR, while the TCRdb copy is restricted to in-frame clones and leaves out a portion. Counted here are roughly 86,000 clones, almost 95% occurring once; the ten biggest clones make up about 2.4%. This TCR derives from a female donor with multiple sclerosis, enrolled in a pregnancy study. Sequenced here: peripheral blood, sampled in the first trimester of pregnancy. This chain links TRBV19 with TRBJ2-7, with 13 bases fitting TRBD2. CDR3 loop: CASSIVSIGLAGVYEQYF. In DNA form, the CDR3 reads TGTGCCAGTAGTATAGTTTCTATCGGACTAGCGGGAGTTTACGAGCAGTACTTC.